The 10 T cell receptor beta chains below were found in one sample sequenced in a study of T cell responses to AZD1222 COVID-19 vaccine. The data were produced by immunoSEQ multiplex PCR, yet TCRdb's version contains in-frame clones alone and is incomplete. This sample carries around 160,000 clones, 75% to 95% of them seen once, and the ten largest clones take approximately 2.9%. The sequencing used peripheral blood, collected on day 0 of MenACWY control vaccination. The origin of the receptors is an adult in good health.

The chain combines TRBV19 with TRBJ2-3; D gene ambiguous. The CDR3 runs 13 residues. V lost 10 bases, J lost 6 bases, and 17 bases lay in between. CDR1 LNHDA and CDR2 SQIVND come from the germline V gene (reference sequence). CDR3 DNA: TGTGCCACCCGCCCCGGGTTCGGGGATACGCAGTATTTT. Its translation: CATRPGFGDTQYF.

The chain recombines TRBV29-1 with TRBJ2-7; perhaps TRBD1 as D (5 bases). This CDR3 is built from 12 residues. Trimming removed 4 bases from V and 1 base from J, with 8 bases in between. Germline CDR1 reads SQVTM; CDR2 reads ANQGSEA. This CDR3 is CSVVKGSYEQYF. DNA for the CDR3: TGCAGCGTTGTGAAGGGGTCCTACGAGCAGTACTTC.

This chain connects TRBV6-5 to TRBJ2-3; D is uncertain. Germline values: CDR1 MNHEY, CDR2 SVGAGI. Trimming removed 9 bases at V and 6 bases at J, with 16 bases between. The CDR3 contains 13 residues. The CDR3 sequence is CASRIMGRDTQYF. The DNA for the CDR3 is TGTGCCAGTCGAATTATGGGTAGGGATACGCAGTATTTT.

Turning to this clone: The same CDR3 can be traced to other DNA sequences in this sample. This rearrangement joins TRBV6-5 to TRBJ1-2; D remains unclear. Germline CDR1 reads MNHEY; CDR2 reads SVGAGI. The V gene lost 2 bases and the J gene lost 2 bases, with 6 bases spanning the gap. CDR3 length equals 13 residues. The CDR3 spells CASSYSRNYGYTF. CDR3 sequence (DNA): TGTGCCAGCAGTTACAGTCGGAACTATGGCTACACCTTC.

The chain recombines TRBV5-1 with TRBJ2-2; D is possibly TRBD2 (5 bases). Trimming shortened V by 4 bases and J by 4 bases, and 14 bases separated the two germline ends. CDR3 size: 15 residues. CDR1 and CDR2 from the germline V gene are SGHRS and YFSETQ. CDR3 nucleotides: TGCGCCAGCAGCCTAGAGGCCGGGGTCACCGGGGAGCTGTTTTTT. Its translation: CASSLEAGVTGELFF.

CDR3 protein: CASSQAGGRAVGTEAFF. In nucleotides, the CDR3 is TGCGCCAGCAGCCAAGCGGGTGGCAGGGCGGTCGGCACTGAAGCTTTCTTT. The rearrangement links TRBV4-1 to TRBJ1-1, with D possibly matching TRBD1 (5 bases). This CDR3 has 17 residues. Germline V lookup: CDR1 MGHRA, CDR2 YSYEKL. V shed 1 base and J shed 4 bases, with 19 bases lying between them.

The chain recombines TRBV9 with TRBJ2-3, with 10 bases matching TRBD2. V gave up 1 base and J gave up 1 base; unmatched junction bases: 6. This CDR3 has 17 residues. Germline V gives CDR1 SGDLS, CDR2 YYNGEE. CDR3 amino acids: CASSVLAGASGTDTQYF. CDR3 DNA sequence: TGTGCCAGCAGCGTACTAGCGGGGGCCTCGGGCACAGATACGCAGTATTTT. The complete variable domain, with remaining parts taken from reference TRBV9 and TRBJ2-3, reads DSGVTQTPKHLITATGQRVTLRCSPRSGDLSVYWYQQSLDQGLQFLIQYYNGEERAKGNILERFSAQQFPDLHSELNLSSLELGDSALYFCASSVLAGASGTDTQYFGPGTRLTVL.

Only one count was recorded for this clone. This chain connects TRBV27 to TRBJ2-7, with 7 bases matching TRBD2. In germline, CDR1 is MNHEY, CDR2 SMNVEV (reference sequence). CDR3 length: 13 residues. The J segment lost 2 bases and the V segment lost 6 bases, leaving 4 bases of the junction unmatched. The CDR3 protein is CASRREGTYEQYF. In DNA, the CDR3 is TGTGCCAGCAGGAGGGAGGGTACCTACGAGCAGTACTTC.

The V call is TRBV27, the J call TRBJ2-6, with 10 bases aligning to TRBD1. The length of the CDR3 is 17 residues. The germline V gene has CDR1 MNHEY and CDR2 SMNVEV (reference sequence). J lost 4 bases, V lost 8 bases, and 11 bases had no gene match. Here the CDR3 DNA reads TGTGCCAGCGGGCCGGGACAGGGGCGATCAGGGGCCAACGTCCTGACTTTC. Residues: CASGPGQGRSGANVLTF.

The V call is TRBV11-2, the J call TRBJ1-2, with 9 bases lining up with TRBD1. CDR3 length: 15 amino acids. From germline, CDR1 is SGHAT and CDR2 FQNNGV. Unmatched junction bases numbered 10, after V lost 1 base and J lost 10 bases. The CDR3 is CASSLGPRTGAPYTF. The CDR3 DNA follows: TGTGCCAGCAGCTTAGGTCCCCGGACAGGGGCTCCCTACACCTTC.